The present T cell receptor (beta chain) was sequenced within a study of CD8+ T cells in alopecia areata. Overall study: Tofacitinib administration persisted for 6 to 18 months, succeeded by 6 months off drug.

In regard to this clone: Its antigen is currently unknown.

Treatment specified: oral pan-JAK inhibitor, 5-10 mg twice daily. Study-wide points: Higher clonality was seen in lesional scalp than in normal scalp, especially in alopecia totalis/universalis.

Extracted RNA was reverse transcribed into cDNA, the sequencing template. Libraries were prepared by immunoSEQ multiplex PCR; TCRdb keeps only in-frame clonotypes and omits some of them. The repertoire holds 150,000 to 200,000 clones, with approximately 67% as singletons. V lost 3 bases and J lost 8, with 10 bases in between. In germline, CDR1 is DFQATT, CDR2 SNEGSKA (reference sequence). The CDR3 loop spans 11 amino acids. The source of this sequence is a human donor with alopecia areata. This sample comprised CD4+ T cells sorted from blood, obtained between weeks 47 and 50, from a patient treated with tofacitinib. This chain joins TRBV20-1 and TRBJ1-2; a possible D gene is TRBD1 (5 bases). The chain's CDR3 is CSASDKGGYTF. As DNA, the CDR3 is TGCAGTGCTAGTGATAAGGGGGGCTACACCTTC.